This passage covers 5 T cell receptor beta chains from one sample sequenced in a study of T cells after posttransplantation cyclophosphamide. Controls had myeloablative marrow grafts with methotrexate and calcineurin inhibitor, sampled at 1 year. The repertoire was sequenced with immunoSEQ multiplex PCR; TCRdb's copy has only in-frame clones and lacks some. The sample includes 20,000 to 25,000 clones, 80% to 90% seen only once; the top ten take about 2%. Sample: PBMCs, taken roughly 350 days after allogeneic stem cell transplant with calcineurin inhibitor and methotrexate. The receptors stem from a female patient in her 30s who received an allogeneic stem cell transplant from an unrelated donor, was CMV-positive, and had acute and chronic GVHD. Part of the T cell pool may stem from the graft donor.

The V gene is TRBV15, the J gene TRBJ1-1, with D possibly matching TRBD1 (6 bases). Trimming removed 3 bases at V and 6 bases at J, with 17 bases between. There are 15 residues in the CDR3. CDR1 LNHNV and CDR2 YYDKDF come from the germline V gene (reference sequence). In nucleotides, the CDR3 is TGTGCCACCAGCAGCCCCTCGGGGGGCGGCGCTGAAGCTTTCTTT. This gives the protein CATSSPSGGGAEAFF. The whole variable domain, remainder taken from reference TRBV15 and TRBJ1-1, is DAMVIQNPRYQVTQFGKPVTLSCSQTLNHNVMYWYQQKSSQAPKLLFHYYDKDFNNEADTPDNFQSRRPNTSFCFLDIRSPGLGDTAMYLCATSSPSGGGAEAFFGQGTRLTVV.

This chain links TRBV7-6 with TRBJ2-1; 10 bases match TRBD2. The CDR3 extends over 15 amino acids. CDR1 is SGHVS, CDR2 FNYEAQ, per germline. Losses at the gene ends were 5 bases for V and 4 bases for J; bases not matched to a gene: 5. In nucleotides, the CDR3 is TGTGCCAGCAGCCCTAGCGGGAGATTTTACAATGAGCAGTTCTTC. Protein: CASSPSGRFYNEQFF.

This clone was picked up one time. The genes are TRBV5-1 and TRBJ2-5; D not certain. CDR1 and CDR2 from the germline V gene are SGHRS and YFSETQ. This CDR3 is built from 15 residues. Trimming shortened V by 0 bases and J by 2 bases, and 11 bases separated the two germline ends. CDR3 sequence reads: CASSLAPGSQETQYF. The CDR3 bases are TGCGCCAGCAGCTTGGCCCCCGGGTCTCAAGAGACCCAGTACTTC.

This clone was observed a few times. The chain has TRBV19 and TRBJ1-1, with 10 bases lining up with TRBD1. Germline V gene lookup returns CDR1 LNHDA and CDR2 SQIVND (reference sequence). CDR3 length: 14 amino acids. V lost 7 bases to trimming and J lost 1 base; unmatched junction nucleotides: 3. In DNA, the CDR3 is TGTGCCAGTATCCGGGACAGGGGGAACACTGAAGCTTTCTTT. Translated: CASIRDRGNTEAFF.

The CDR3 nucleotides read TGTGCCAGCAGCCGGCTGACAGGGGGCACTGAAGCTTTCTTT. The encoded protein is CASSRLTGGTEAFF. This chain joins TRBV5-5 and TRBJ1-1; TRBD1 aligns across 9 bases. Trimming took 4 bases from V and 4 from J; bases not matched to a gene: 5. The germline V gene has CDR1 SGHKS and CDR2 YYEKEE (reference sequence). The CDR3 is 14 residues long.